This TCR beta chain derives from a study of PD-1 blockade in classical Hodgkin lymphoma. In the study overall: Patients were administered nivolumab (3 mg/kg intravenously) every 2 weeks.

This CDR3 comprises 16 residues. The trim removed 4 bases at V and 1 base at J, leaving 5 bases unmatched. CDR1 is MNHNS and CDR2 is SASEGT in the germline V gene. Data came from immunoSEQ multiplex PCR; TCRdb stores just in-frame clones and leaves some out. The sample holds 110,000 or so clones; roughly 90% are singletons and the top ten take 15% to 20%. Regarding time point: cycle 4 day 1 (C4D1), after less than 7 weeks of nivolumab. All the patients suffered relapse after autologous stem cell transplantation, and brentuximab vedotin exposure differed. V is TRBV6-1 and J is TRBJ2-1, with 9 bases lining up with TRBD1. The material was peripheral blood mononuclear cells (PBMCs), obtained before the fourth cycle of nivolumab. This receptor was identified in a human donor with classical Hodgkin lymphoma. The CDR3, as DNA: TGTGCCAGCAGTGCCAGGACAGGGGAATCCTACAATGAGCAGTTCTTC. It encodes CASSARTGESYNEQFF.